These 15 T cell receptor beta chains were sequenced from one sample in a study of regulatory T cells in long-lasting Graves disease. Time point in this sample: newly diagnosed GD, antithyroid drugs for less than 3 months. PBMC RNA served as the TCR library source. iRepertoire HTBI primers and Arm-PCR of CDR3 regions built TCR beta libraries. MiXCR was run by TCRdb on the multiplex PCR reads, yielding one entry per CDR3 protein. The sample lists 560,000 or so distinct CDR3 sequences, about 16% seen once, with approximately 12% in the top ten. These data also featured in a second study, about T cells in Graves' hyperthyroidism and ophthalmopathy.

The source material was peripheral blood mononuclear cells (PBMCs), sampled at new diagnosis, from a patient treated with antithyroid drugs. The receptors stem from a man between 18 and 29 years old with Graves disease.

The count of this clonotype is one. The CDR3 sequence is CASRGRGPNTGELFF. The CDR3 region has the DNA TGTGCCAGCAGGGGAAGGGGCCCGAACACCGGGGAGCTGTTTTTT. The chain employs TRBV7-9 and TRBJ2-2; possibly TRBD1 for D (5 bases). The germline gives CDR1 SEHNR, CDR2 FQNEAQ (reference sequence). Trimming removed 6 bases from V and 0 bases from J, with 11 bases in between. The CDR3 has 15 amino acids.

This clonotype was counted at least ten times. This rearrangement joins TRBV3-1 to TRBJ2-7; D is possibly TRBD1 (6 bases). The CDR3 is 14 amino acids. Germline CDR1 LGHDT, CDR2 YNNKEL (reference sequence). Between the trimmed V and J ends, which lost 6 bases and 0 bases, there was a span of 12 bases. The DNA of the CDR3 is TGTGCCAGCAGACCAGGGGACCCCTCCTACGAGCAGTACTTC. Protein: CASRPGDPSYEQYF.

The table lists this clonotype with many counts. V and J are TRBV20-1 and TRBJ2-1; 8 bases fit TRBD1. The germline CDR1 and CDR2 sequences are DFQATT and SNEGSKA (reference sequence). The ends lost 0 bases at V and 7 bases at J; junction bases unmatched: 17. The CDR3 is 18 amino acids. CDR3 loop: CSARDVVGSGGEWNEQFF. The DNA for the CDR3 is TGCAGTGCTAGAGATGTCGTAGGGTCAGGGGGCGAATGGAATGAGCAGTTCTTC.

Only one count was recorded for this clonotype. This chain joins TRBV19 and TRBJ2-2; D gene unclear. In germline, CDR1 is LNHDA, CDR2 SQIVND (reference sequence). The length of the CDR3 is 12 residues. With 7 bases removed from V and 4 bases from J, the gap between germline ends came to 7 bases. The CDR3 sequence: CASTFGTGELFF. The CDR3 DNA sequence: TGTGCCAGTACATTCGGCACCGGGGAGCTGTTTTTT.

This clonotype occurred a few times. The rearrangement joins TRBV6-1 to TRBJ1-1; D gene uncertain. The germline CDR1 and CDR2 sequences are MNHNS and SASEGT. This CDR3 spans 14 amino acids. The V end lost 4 bases, the J end lost 4 bases, and 13 bases lay between the germline ends. The CDR3 DNA follows: TGTGCCAGCAGTGTTCGGACCCAGAGCACTGAAGCTTTCTTT. Residues: CASSVRTQSTEAFF.

The chain joins TRBV27 to TRBJ2-1; the D gene is possibly TRBD2 (5 bases). Germline CDR1 and CDR2: MNHEY and SMNVEV (reference sequence). The germline V and J ends were trimmed by 7 bases and 2 bases, with 6 bases remaining between them. This CDR3 is built from 12 residues. The CDR3: CASIGTYNEQFF. CDR3 nucleotides: TGTGCCAGCATCGGGACCTACAATGAGCAGTTCTTC.

This clonotype was found many times. This chain links TRBV30 with TRBJ1-5; D uncertain. Trimming took 5 bases from V and 7 from J, leaving 12 bases between them. CDR1 is GTSNPN and CDR2 is SVGIG in the germline V gene (reference sequence). CDR3 length: 12 residues. The DNA for the CDR3 is TGTGCCTGGGAGGCGGGAGGGCAGCCCCAGCATTTT. It yields the protein CAWEAGGQPQHF.

The chain recombines TRBV7-2 with TRBJ2-1, with 10 bases identical to TRBD2. The germline CDR1 and CDR2 sequences are SGHTA and FQGNSA. The V segment lost 5 bases and the J segment 8 bases; nucleotides outside the gene matches: 9. CDR3 length equals 15 residues. In nucleotides, the CDR3 is TGTGCCAGCAGCAGAATAGCGGGAGGCGGGGATGAGCAGTTCTTC. Protein sequence: CASSRIAGGGDEQFF.

This clonotype was found many times. This chain links TRBV7-9 with TRBJ2-5; D is unresolved. The CDR3 length is 14 residues. Germline V CDR1 and CDR2: SEHNR, FQNEAQ (reference sequence). V was shortened by 2 bases and J by 2 bases, with 9 bases between the two germline ends. CDR3 in amino acids: CASSLSAQQETQYF. In DNA form, the CDR3 reads TGTGCCAGCAGCTTATCGGCCCAACAAGAGACCCAGTACTTC.

This clonotype appeared a few times. The chain recombines TRBV4-2 with TRBJ2-1; the match to TRBD2 covers 7 bases. J was trimmed by 5 bases and V by 3 bases; bases with no gene match: 4. Germline lookup yields CDR1 LGHNA and CDR2 YNFKEQ. The CDR3 runs to 14 residues. CDR3 loop: CASSQGGGDNEQFF. The CDR3 DNA reads TGTGCCAGCAGCCAGGGGGGGGGGGACAATGAGCAGTTCTTC.

V gene TRBV5-1 combines with J gene TRBJ2-7; a weak D match, TRBD2 (6 bases). CDR1 and CDR2 (germline): SGHRS, YFSETQ. The V end lost 3 bases, the J end lost 2 bases, and 18 bases lay between the germline ends. The CDR3 extends over 16 amino acids. CDR3 loop: CASSSAKGRTTYEQYF. CDR3 DNA sequence: TGCGCCAGCAGCTCGGCCAAGGGGAGGACGACCTACGAGCAGTACTTC.

This CDR3 reads CASSLLAGAGTDTQYF. The CDR3 DNA reads TGTGCCAGCAGCCTACTAGCGGGAGCCGGCACAGATACGCAGTATTTT. This chain uses TRBV7-3 with TRBJ2-3; TRBD2 matches at 11 bases. This CDR3 region has 16 residues. From germline, CDR1 is SGHTA and CDR2 FQGTGA. Losses at the gene ends were 5 bases for V and 1 base for J; bases not matched to a gene: 5. The complete variable domain, with remaining parts taken from reference TRBV7-3 and TRBJ2-3, reads GAGVSQTPSNKVTEKGKYVELRCDPISGHTALYWYRQSLGQGPEFLIYFQGTGAADDSGLPNDRFFAVRPEGSVSTLKIQRTERGDSAVYLCASSLLAGAGTDTQYFGPGTRLTVL.

This chain joins TRBV25-1 and TRBJ1-2; 10 bases are a match to TRBD1. Trimming took 8 bases from V and 5 from J; bases not matched to a gene: 5. Germline values: CDR1 MGHDK, CDR2 SYGVNS. This CDR3 is 13 amino acids long. For the CDR3, the DNA is TGTGCCAGCGAAGGGACAGGGGTTTATGGCTACACCTTC. Protein: CASEGTGVYGYTF.

The chain uses TRBV11-3 and TRBJ1-4; a weak D match, TRBD1 (5 bases). Germline values: CDR1 SGHNT, CDR2 YENEEA. The CDR3 length is 19 residues. Trimming removed 2 bases at V and 3 bases at J, with 22 bases between. CDR3 sequence reads: CASSLPGGARSIANEKLFF. Here the CDR3 DNA reads TGTGCCAGCAGCTTACCGGGCGGGGCCCGGTCGATAGCTAATGAAAAACTGTTTTTT.

This clonotype was detected many times. The gene calls are TRBV3-1 and TRBJ1-2, with D possibly being TRBD1 (5 bases). The CDR3 spans 11 residues. Germline CDR1 is LGHDT and CDR2 is YNNKEL (reference sequence). V was shortened by 8 bases and J by 8 bases, with 12 bases between the two germline ends. The CDR3 sequence: CASRAGSGYTF. In DNA form, the CDR3 reads TGTGCCAGCCGCGCAGGGAGCGGCTACACCTTC.